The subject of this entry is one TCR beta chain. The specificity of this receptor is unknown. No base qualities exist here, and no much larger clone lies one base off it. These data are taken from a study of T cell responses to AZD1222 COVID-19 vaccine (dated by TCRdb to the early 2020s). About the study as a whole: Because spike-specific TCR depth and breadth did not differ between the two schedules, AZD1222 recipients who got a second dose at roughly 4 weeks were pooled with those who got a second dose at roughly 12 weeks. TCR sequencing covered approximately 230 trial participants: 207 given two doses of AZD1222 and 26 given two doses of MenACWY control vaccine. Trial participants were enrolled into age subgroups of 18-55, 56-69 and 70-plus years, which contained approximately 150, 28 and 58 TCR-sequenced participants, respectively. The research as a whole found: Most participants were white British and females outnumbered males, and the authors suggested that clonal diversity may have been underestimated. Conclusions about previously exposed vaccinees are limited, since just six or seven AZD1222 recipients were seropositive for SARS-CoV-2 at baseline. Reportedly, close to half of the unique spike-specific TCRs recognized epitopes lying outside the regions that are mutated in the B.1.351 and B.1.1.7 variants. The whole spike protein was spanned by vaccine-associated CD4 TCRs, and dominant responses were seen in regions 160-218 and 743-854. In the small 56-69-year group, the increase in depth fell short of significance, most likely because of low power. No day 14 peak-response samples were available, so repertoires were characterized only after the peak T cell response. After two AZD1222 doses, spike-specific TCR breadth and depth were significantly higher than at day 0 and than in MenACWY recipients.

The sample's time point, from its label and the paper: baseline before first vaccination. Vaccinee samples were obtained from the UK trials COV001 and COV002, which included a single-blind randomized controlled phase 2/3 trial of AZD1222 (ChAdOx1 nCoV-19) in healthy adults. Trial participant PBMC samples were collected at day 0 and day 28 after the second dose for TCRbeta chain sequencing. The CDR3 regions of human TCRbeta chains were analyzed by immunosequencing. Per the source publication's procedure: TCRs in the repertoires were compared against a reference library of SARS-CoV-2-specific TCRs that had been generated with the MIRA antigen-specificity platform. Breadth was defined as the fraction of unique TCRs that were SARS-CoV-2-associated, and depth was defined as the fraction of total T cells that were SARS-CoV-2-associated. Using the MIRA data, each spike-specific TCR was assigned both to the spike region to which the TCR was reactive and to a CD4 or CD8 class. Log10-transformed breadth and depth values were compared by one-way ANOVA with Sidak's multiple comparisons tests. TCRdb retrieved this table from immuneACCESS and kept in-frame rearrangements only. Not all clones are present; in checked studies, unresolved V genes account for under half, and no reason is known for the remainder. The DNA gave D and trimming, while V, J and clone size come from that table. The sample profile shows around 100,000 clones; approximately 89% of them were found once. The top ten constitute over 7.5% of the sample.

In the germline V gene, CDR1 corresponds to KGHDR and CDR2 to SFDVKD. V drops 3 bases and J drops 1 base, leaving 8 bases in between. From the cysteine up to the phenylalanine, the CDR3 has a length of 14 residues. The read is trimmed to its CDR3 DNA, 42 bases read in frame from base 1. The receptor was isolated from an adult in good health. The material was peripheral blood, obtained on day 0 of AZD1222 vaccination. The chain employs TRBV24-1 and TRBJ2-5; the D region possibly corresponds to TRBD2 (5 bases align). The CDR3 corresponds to CATSDDYPQETQYF. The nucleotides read TGTGCCACCAGTGATGACTACCCCCAAGAGACCCAGTACTTC.